What follows are 3 T cell receptor beta chains derived from one specimen sequenced in a study of blood T cells in healthy people across ages. Through a sample-barcoded 5' primer and a J-beta primer mix, a second PCR was run for about 6 to 11 cycles. TCRdb re-called the 5' RACE reads through MiXCR, storing one row per CDR3 protein. The table records a few hundred thousand distinct CDR3 sequences, approximately 51% of them present only once. Source material: blood. These receptors were taken from a man in his sixties in good health.

The chain is built from TRBV25-1 and TRBJ2-7; 7 nucleotides align to TRBD1. Germline CDR1 reads MGHDK; CDR2 reads SYGVNS. The CDR3 covers 13 residues. Trimming removed 3 bases from V and 3 bases from J; junction bases left unmatched: 2. This CDR3 reads CASSDWDSYEQYF. The CDR3 coding sequence is TGTGCCAGCAGTGACTGGGACAGCTACGAGCAGTACTTC.

V gene TRBV27 combines with J gene TRBJ2-5; D is perhaps TRBD1 (6 bases). V gave up 7 bases and J gave up 5 bases, with 20 bases separating them. Germline values: CDR1 MNHEY, CDR2 SMNVEV (reference sequence). This CDR3 region has 15 residues. CDR3 region: CASIASRGSGETQYF. The CDR3 coding sequence is TGTGCCAGCATCGCCTCAAGGGGGTCGGGGGAGACCCAGTACTTC.

The CDR3 is CASSGLRAEQFF. In DNA form, the CDR3 reads TGTGCCAGCAGCGGTTTGAGGGCTGAGCAGTTCTTC. The gene calls are TRBV9 and TRBJ2-1; D possibly corresponds to TRBD2 (5 bases). Looked up from germline, CDR1 is SGDLS and CDR2 is YYNGEE. Trimming stripped 3 bases from V and 9 bases from J, with 10 bases between. This CDR3 is built from 12 residues.